A selection of T cell receptor beta chains follows, all from one sample in a study of a mutant IDH1 vaccine in newly diagnosed glioma. The table came from immunoSEQ multiplex PCR; TCRdb's copy has only in-frame clones and leaves some out. This table has about 42,000 clones, approximately 85% appearing once. Their recognized antigens are unknown. The starting material was PBMCs, obtained from a glioma patient whose treatment included an IDH1 peptide vaccine. The receptors were sampled from a man aged 40-50 years with glioma. Each CDR3 is given with its conserved first and last residue. D genes are given only for firm matches. Expanded clones get a size class; other rows say once, few or many, or leave the size out.

TRBJ2-1 | TRBD2 | few | TRBV14 | TGTGCCAGCAGCCAAGCCAGTGGCGGGAGATCGTCCTACAATGAGCAGTTCTTC | CASSQASGGRSSYNEQFF
TRBJ2-1 | TRBD2 | - | TRBV10-3 | TGTGCCATCAGTGAAGGGTCGAGCGGGAGTGTAGATGAGCAGTTCTTC | CAISEGSSGSVDEQFF
TRBJ1-1 | - | - | TRBV12-2 | TGTGCAAGTCGCTTAAGGTCTGGGGACGAGGCTTTCTTT | CASRLRSGDEAFF
TRBJ1-4 | TRBD1 | - | TRBV5-1 | TGCGCCAGCAGCTTGTTTCCAGGGGGGGTCTATTTCGCAACTAATGAAAAACTGTTTTTT | CASSLFPGGVYFATNEKLFF
TRBJ2-5 | - | - | TRBV7-7 | TGTGCCAGCAGCTTTAATGGTGAGACCCAGTACTTC | CASSFNGETQYF
TRBJ1-1 | - | - | TRBV27 | TGTGCCAGCAGTCCAGGACGGACGAACACTGAAGCTTTCTTT | CASSPGRTNTEAFF
TRBJ1-1 | - | - | TRBV18 | TGTGCCAGCTCACCACGCGGGGGGGAGGCTTTCTTT | CASSPRGGEAFF
TRBJ2-7 | - | - | TRBV20-1 | TGCAGTGCTGGGGCACATGGGGAGCAGTACTTC | CSAGAHGEQYF
TRBJ1-4 | TRBD1 | few | TRBV6-6 | TGTGCCAGCAGTTTGACAGGGGAGGGAAAACTGTTTTTT | CASSLTGEGKLFF
TRBJ2-7 | - | - | TRBV7-9 | TGTGCCAGCAGCTTCGAGCGGAGGACCTACGAGCAGTACTTC | CASSFERRTYEQYF
TRBJ2-2 | - | - | TRBV4-1 | TGCGCCAGCAGCCCCGCTAAGGCCACCGGGGAGCTGTTTTTT | CASSPAKATGELFF
TRBJ2-7 | TRBD1 | - | TRBV19 | TGTGCCAGTAGTTCTCCGGACAGGGGGCGCGAGCAGTACTTC | CASSSPDRGREQYF
TRBJ2-1 | - | - | TRBV5-1 | TGCGCCAGCAGCTTAACCGGGACCCCTGGGAACAATGAGCAGTTCTTC | CASSLTGTPGNNEQFF
TRBJ2-7 | - | - | TRBV11-2 | TGTGCCAGCAGCTTAATACGGGGGCTAGCTTCCAACGAGCAGTACTTC | CASSLIRGLASNEQYF
TRBJ1-5 | - | once | TRBV18 | TGTGCCAGCTCACTGGCCGCCCTAGATAGCAATCAGCCCCAGCATTTT | CASSLAALDSNQPQHF
TRBJ2-2 | - | once | TRBV19 | TGTGCCAGTAGTAAACCGGGCGGGGAGCTGTTTTTT | CASSKPGGELFF
TRBJ2-7 | - | - | TRBV27 | TGTGCCAGCAGTTTAGGGGACGGCTACGAGCAGTACTTC | CASSLGDGYEQYF
TRBJ1-2 | - | - | TRBV2 | TGTGCCAGCAGTGAAGCGCGCCTGGGAGGCTACACCTTC | CASSEARLGGYTF
TRBJ2-5 | - | - | TRBV9 | TGTGCCAGCAGCTTTGGTGAGGGAACGTTGGCGGGAGAGACCCAGTACTTC | CASSFGEGTLAGETQYF
TRBJ2-3 | TRBD2 | - | TRBV6-5 | TGTGCCAGCAGTTTACTAGCGGGTCTGGGGGATACGCAGTATTTT | CASSLLAGLGDTQYF
TRBJ2-7 | - | - | TRBV5-1 | TGCGCCAGCAGCCCCTTTGGGGTCGGGGAGCAGTACTTC | CASSPFGVGEQYF
TRBJ1-5 | - | - | TRBV6-7 | TGTGCCATCCCACCGCCCAATCAGCCCCAGCATTTT | CAIPPPNQPQHF
TRBJ1-1 | TRBD1 | - | TRBV19 | TGTGCCAGTAGTATCGGACAGGGGGTAACTGAAGCTTTCTTT | CASSIGQGVTEAFF
TRBJ2-7 | TRBD1 | - | TRBV7-9 | TGTGCCAGCAGCTTCCGGGACAGTCCTTCCTACGAGCAGTACTTC | CASSFRDSPSYEQYF
TRBJ2-2 | TRBD1 | - | TRBV5-1 | TGCGCCAGCAGCCCACAGCCAGGGGGCACTCGATCGAACACCGGGGAGCTGTTTTTT | CASSPQPGGTRSNTGELFF
TRBJ2-1 | TRBD1 | - | TRBV19 | TGTGCCACCGGGAAGGGACAGGGTTACAATGAGCAGTTCTTC | CATGKGQGYNEQFF
TRBJ1-5 | TRBD1 | - | TRBV18 | TGTGCCAGCTCACCAGACTGGACAGGGAACCAGCCCCAGCATTTT | CASSPDWTGNQPQHF
TRBJ2-7 | - | - | TRBV4-2 | TGTGCCAGCAGCCGGACCGGACGGAATACCCCCTACGAGCAGTACTTC | CASSRTGRNTPYEQYF
TRBJ1-1 | - | - | TRBV5-1 | TGCGCCAGCAGCATCCGACAGGATCTGAACACTGAAGCTTTCTTT | CASSIRQDLNTEAFF
TRBJ1-1 | - | - | TRBV15 | TGTGCCACCAGCAGAGTCAGGATTAACACTGAAGCTTTCTTT | CATSRVRINTEAFF
TRBJ2-4 | - | - | TRBV5-1 | TGCGCCAGCAGCATCGACACGGGAAACATTCAGTACTTC | CASSIDTGNIQYF
TRBJ1-1 | - | - | TRBV11-1 | TGTGCCAGCAGCTTAGGCAGGCCCACTGAAGCTTTCTTT | CASSLGRPTEAFF
TRBJ2-1 | TRBD2 | - | TRBV6-4 | TGTGCCAGCAGTGAATTTAGCGGGAGAGGTGAGCAGTTCTTC | CASSEFSGRGEQFF
TRBJ2-7 | TRBD1 | - | TRBV5-1 | TGCGCCAGCAGCTTGGGACAGGGGTTGGACGAGCAGTACTTC | CASSLGQGLDEQYF
TRBJ1-2 | TRBD1 | - | TRBV6-5 | TGTGCCAGCAGTTCTAGGGACAGTAACTATGGCTACACCTTC | CASSSRDSNYGYTF
TRBJ2-7 | - | once | TRBV7-2 | TGTGCCAGCAGCCACGGGGACTCGAACTACGAGCAGTACTTC | CASSHGDSNYEQYF
TRBJ1-2 | TRBD1 | - | TRBV7-8 | TGTGCCAGCAGCCTTCTGGACAGGGCTGCTTTGGGCTACACCTTC | CASSLLDRAALGYTF
TRBJ2-7 | TRBD1 | - | TRBV9 | TGTGCCAGCAGCGCCGGGACAGGGGTCTACGAGCAGTACTTC | CASSAGTGVYEQYF
TRBJ1-1 | TRBD1 | - | TRBV28 | TGTGCCAGCAGTTCCCCCCTCAGGGGGGGGAACACTGAAGCTTTCTTT | CASSSPLRGGNTEAFF
TRBJ2-7 | - | once | TRBV10-1 | TGCGCCAGCAGCGCCTACGAGCAGTACTTC | CASSAYEQYF
TRBJ2-1 | TRBD2 | - | TRBV6-4 | TGTGCCAGCAGTGGGGTAGCGGGAGAGAACTACAATGAGCAGTTCTTC | CASSGVAGENYNEQFF
TRBJ2-5 | - | - | TRBV7-2 | TGTGCCAGCAGCCTGACGGTTCAAGAGACCCAGTACTTC | CASSLTVQETQYF
TRBJ2-7 | - | - | TRBV5-1 | TGCGCCAGCAGCTTGGGGTCCTCCTACGAGCAGTACTTC | CASSLGSSYEQYF
TRBJ1-2 | - | - | TRBV9 | TGTGCCAGCAGTCCAGGGCACTATGGCTACACCTTC | CASSPGHYGYTF
TRBJ2-5 | TRBD2 | - | TRBV7-9 | TGTGCCAGCAGCGAAACCGGACTAGCGGAACTCTGGGAGACCCAGTACTTC | CASSETGLAELWETQYF
TRBJ1-4 | - | - | TRBV5-1 | TGCGCCAGCAGCTTGCCGACGGATACTAATGAAAAACTGTTTTTT | CASSLPTDTNEKLFF
TRBJ1-5 | - | - | TRBV27 | TGTGCCAGCAGTTCGCCCCCCGGGCCCCAGCATTTT | CASSSPPGPQHF